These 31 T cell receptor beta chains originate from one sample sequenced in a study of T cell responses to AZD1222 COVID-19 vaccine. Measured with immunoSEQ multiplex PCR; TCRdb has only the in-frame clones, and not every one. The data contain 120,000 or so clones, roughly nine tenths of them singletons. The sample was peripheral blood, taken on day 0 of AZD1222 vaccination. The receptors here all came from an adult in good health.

The CDR3 is CASSLLPRGGEQYF. The CDR3 nucleotides read TGTGCCAGCAGTTTATTGCCCAGAGGGGGGGAGCAGTACTTC. The rearrangement links TRBV27 to TRBJ2-7; either TRBD1 or TRBD2 may fit D (6 bases each). Germline V gene sequence: CDR1 MNHEY, CDR2 SMNVEV (reference sequence). This CDR3 region has 14 residues. Trimming cost V 1 base and J 7 bases, with 14 bases left between them.

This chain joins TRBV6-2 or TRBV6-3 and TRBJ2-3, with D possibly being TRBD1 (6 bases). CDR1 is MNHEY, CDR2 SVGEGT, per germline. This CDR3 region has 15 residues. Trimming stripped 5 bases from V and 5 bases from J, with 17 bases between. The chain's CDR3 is CASSPGVWDGDTQYF. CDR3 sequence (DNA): TGTGCCAGCAGTCCAGGGGTTTGGGACGGAGATACGCAGTATTTT.

The CDR3 DNA is TGCGCCAGCAGTGAGTCGAAGGGGGGAGTTGTCTATGGCTACACCTTC. Protein sequence: CASSESKGGVVYGYTF. The chain uses TRBV10-2 and TRBJ1-2; possibly TRBD1 for D (6 bases). Looked up from germline, CDR1 is WSHSY and CDR2 is SAAADI. V was trimmed by 0 bases and J by 4 bases, leaving 15 bases between them. The CDR3 totals 16 residues.

The CDR3 here is CASSIARQTNEKLFF. CDR3 sequence (DNA): TGTGCCAGTAGTATAGCTCGGCAAACTAATGAAAAACTGTTTTTT. The rearrangement links TRBV19 to TRBJ1-4; no clear D gene. Germline loops: CDR1 LNHDA, CDR2 SQIVND (reference sequence). Trimming removed 1 base from V and 1 base from J, with 7 bases in between. The CDR3 covers 15 residues.

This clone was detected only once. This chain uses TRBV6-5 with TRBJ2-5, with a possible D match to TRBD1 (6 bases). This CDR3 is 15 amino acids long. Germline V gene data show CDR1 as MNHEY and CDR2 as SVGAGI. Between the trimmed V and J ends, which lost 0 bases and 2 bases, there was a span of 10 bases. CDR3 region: CASSYSIGQQETQYF. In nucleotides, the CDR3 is TGTGCCAGCAGTTACTCGATAGGACAGCAAGAGACCCAGTACTTC.

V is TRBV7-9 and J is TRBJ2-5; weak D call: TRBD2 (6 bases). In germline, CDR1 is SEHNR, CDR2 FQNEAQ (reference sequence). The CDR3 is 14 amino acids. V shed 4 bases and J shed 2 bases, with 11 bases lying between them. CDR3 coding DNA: TGTGCCAGCAGCTCGGGACTGGGGCAAGAGACCCAGTACTTC. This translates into CASSSGLGQETQYF.

The CDR3 DNA is TGTGCCACCAGTGAAACGAAGTACAATGAGCAGTTCTTC. Its translation: CATSETKYNEQFF. The chain employs TRBV24-1 and TRBJ2-1, with D uncertain. CDR3 length: 13 amino acids. CDR1 and CDR2 from the germline V gene are KGHDR and SFDVKD. The V and J ends lost 4 bases and 4 bases respectively, with 7 bases between them.

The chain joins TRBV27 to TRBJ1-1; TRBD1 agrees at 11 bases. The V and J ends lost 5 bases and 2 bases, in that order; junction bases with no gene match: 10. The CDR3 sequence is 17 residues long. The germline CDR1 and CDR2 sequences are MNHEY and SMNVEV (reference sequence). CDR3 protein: CASSPRRGTGGNTEAFF. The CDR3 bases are TGTGCCAGCAGTCCGAGACGAGGGACAGGGGGTAACACTGAAGCTTTCTTT.

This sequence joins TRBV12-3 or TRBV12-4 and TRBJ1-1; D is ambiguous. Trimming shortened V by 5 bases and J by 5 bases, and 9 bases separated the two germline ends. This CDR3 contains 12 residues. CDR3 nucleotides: TGTGCCAGCAGTGGGAGACTGACTGAAGCTTTCTTT. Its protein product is CASSGRLTEAFF.

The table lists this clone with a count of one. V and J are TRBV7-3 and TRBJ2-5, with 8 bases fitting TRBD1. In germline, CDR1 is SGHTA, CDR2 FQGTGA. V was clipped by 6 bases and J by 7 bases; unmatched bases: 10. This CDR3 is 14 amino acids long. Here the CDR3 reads CASSPYGQGGTQYF. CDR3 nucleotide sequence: TGTGCCAGCAGTCCTTACGGACAGGGAGGGACCCAGTACTTC. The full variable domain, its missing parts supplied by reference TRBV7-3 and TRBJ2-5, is GAGVSQTPSNKVTEKGKYVELRCDPISGHTALYWYRQSLGQGPEFLIYFQGTGAADDSGLPNDRFFAVRPEGSVSTLKIQRTERGDSAVYLCASSPYGQGGTQYFGPGTRLLVL.

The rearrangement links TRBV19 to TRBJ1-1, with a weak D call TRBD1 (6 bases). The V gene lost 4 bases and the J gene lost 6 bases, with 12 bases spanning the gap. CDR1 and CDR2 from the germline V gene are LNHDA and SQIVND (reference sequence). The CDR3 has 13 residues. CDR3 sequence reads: CASSTQGRPEAFF. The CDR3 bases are TGTGCCAGTAGTACACAGGGACGCCCTGAAGCTTTCTTT.

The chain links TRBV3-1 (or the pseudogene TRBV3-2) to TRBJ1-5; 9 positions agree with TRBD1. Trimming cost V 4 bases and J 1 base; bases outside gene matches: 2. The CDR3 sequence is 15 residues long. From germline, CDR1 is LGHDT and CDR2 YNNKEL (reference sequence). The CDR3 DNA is TGTGCCAGCAGCCGTGGGACAGGGAGCAATCAGCCCCAGCATTTT. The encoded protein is CASSRGTGSNQPQHF.

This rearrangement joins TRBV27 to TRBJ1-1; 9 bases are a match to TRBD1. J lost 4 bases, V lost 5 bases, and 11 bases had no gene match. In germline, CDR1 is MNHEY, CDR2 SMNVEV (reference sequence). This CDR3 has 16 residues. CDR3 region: CASSNRGRVTSTEAFF. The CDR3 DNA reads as TGTGCCAGCAGTAACAGGGGGCGTGTTACTTCCACTGAAGCTTTCTTT.

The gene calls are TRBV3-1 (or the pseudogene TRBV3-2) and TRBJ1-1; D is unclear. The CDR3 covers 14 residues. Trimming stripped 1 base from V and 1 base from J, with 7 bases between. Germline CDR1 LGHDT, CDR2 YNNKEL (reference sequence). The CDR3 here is CASSQAGGNTEAFF. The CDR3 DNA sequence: TGTGCCAGCAGCCAAGCAGGAGGGAACACTGAAGCTTTCTTT.

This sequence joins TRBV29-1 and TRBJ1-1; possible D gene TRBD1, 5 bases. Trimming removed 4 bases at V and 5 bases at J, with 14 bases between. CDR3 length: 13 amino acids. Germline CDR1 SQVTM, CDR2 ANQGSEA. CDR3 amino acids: CSVARGVQTEAFF. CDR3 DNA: TGCAGCGTTGCTAGGGGCGTTCAGACTGAAGCTTTCTTT.

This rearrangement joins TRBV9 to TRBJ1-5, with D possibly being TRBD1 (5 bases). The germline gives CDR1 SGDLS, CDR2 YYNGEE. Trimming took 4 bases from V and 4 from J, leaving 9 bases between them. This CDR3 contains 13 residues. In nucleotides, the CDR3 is TGTGCCAGCAGCCAGGGCTGGAATCAGCCCCAGCATTTT. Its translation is CASSQGWNQPQHF.

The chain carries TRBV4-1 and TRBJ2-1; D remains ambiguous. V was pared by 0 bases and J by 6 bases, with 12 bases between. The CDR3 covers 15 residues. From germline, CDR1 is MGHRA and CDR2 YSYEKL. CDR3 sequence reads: CASSQEGSTGNEQFF. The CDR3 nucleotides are TGCGCCAGCAGCCAAGAAGGGTCAACGGGCAATGAGCAGTTCTTC.

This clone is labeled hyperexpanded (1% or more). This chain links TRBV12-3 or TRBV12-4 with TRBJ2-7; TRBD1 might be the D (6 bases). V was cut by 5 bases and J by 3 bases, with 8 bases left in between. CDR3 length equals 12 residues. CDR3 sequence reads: CASSVRGYEQYF. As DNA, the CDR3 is TGTGCCAGCAGTGTCAGGGGCTACGAGCAGTACTTC.

The CDR3 bases are TGTGCCAGCAGAGAGGTGGAGACCCAGTACTTC. Protein sequence: CASREVETQYF. The chain combines TRBV2 with TRBJ2-5; D gene unclear. Trimming stripped 6 bases from V and 5 bases from J, with 7 bases between. Germline CDR1 reads SNHLY; CDR2 reads FYNNEI. This CDR3 is 11 amino acids long.

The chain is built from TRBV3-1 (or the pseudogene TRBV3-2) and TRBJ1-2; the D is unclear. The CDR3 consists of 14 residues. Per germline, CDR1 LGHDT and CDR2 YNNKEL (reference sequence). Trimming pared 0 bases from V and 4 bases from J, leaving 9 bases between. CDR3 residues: CASSQEGSSYGYTF. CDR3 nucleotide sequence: TGTGCCAGCAGCCAAGAGGGCAGCTCCTATGGCTACACCTTC.

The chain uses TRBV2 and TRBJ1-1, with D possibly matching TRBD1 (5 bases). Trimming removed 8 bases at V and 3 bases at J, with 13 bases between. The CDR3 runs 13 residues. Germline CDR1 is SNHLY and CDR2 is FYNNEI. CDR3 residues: CASLPQGHTEAFF. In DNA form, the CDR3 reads TGTGCCAGCCTTCCCCAGGGTCACACTGAAGCTTTCTTT.

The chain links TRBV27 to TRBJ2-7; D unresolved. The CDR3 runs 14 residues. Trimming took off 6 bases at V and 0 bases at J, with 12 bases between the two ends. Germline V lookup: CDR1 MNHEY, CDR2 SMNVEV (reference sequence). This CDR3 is CASSPAWNSYEQYF. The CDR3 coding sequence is TGTGCCAGCAGCCCCGCCTGGAACTCCTACGAGCAGTACTTC.

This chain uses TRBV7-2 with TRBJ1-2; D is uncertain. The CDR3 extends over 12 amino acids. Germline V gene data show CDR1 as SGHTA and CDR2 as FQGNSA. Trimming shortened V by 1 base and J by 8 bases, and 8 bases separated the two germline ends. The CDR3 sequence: CASSLGMGGYTF. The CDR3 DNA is TGTGCCAGCAGCTTAGGAATGGGGGGCTACACCTTC.

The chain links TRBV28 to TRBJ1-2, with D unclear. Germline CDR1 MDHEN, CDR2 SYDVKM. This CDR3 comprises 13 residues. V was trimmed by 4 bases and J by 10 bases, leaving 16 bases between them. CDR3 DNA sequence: TGTGCCAGCAGTTCCTTATTAACACTGTTCTACACCTTC. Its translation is CASSSLLTLFYTF.

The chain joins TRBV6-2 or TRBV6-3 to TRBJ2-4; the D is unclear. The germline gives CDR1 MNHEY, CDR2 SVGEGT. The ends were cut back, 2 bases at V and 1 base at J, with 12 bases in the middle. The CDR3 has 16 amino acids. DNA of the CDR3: TGTGCCAGCAGTTACGTTGGTGGTCCGGCCAAAAACATTCAGTACTTC. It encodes CASSYVGGPAKNIQYF.

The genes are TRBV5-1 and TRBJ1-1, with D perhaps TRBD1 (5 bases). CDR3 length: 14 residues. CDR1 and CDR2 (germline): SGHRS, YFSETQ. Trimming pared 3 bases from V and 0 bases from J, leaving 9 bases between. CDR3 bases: TGCGCCAGCAGCTCGGGGCAAATGAACACTGAAGCTTTCTTT. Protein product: CASSSGQMNTEAFF.

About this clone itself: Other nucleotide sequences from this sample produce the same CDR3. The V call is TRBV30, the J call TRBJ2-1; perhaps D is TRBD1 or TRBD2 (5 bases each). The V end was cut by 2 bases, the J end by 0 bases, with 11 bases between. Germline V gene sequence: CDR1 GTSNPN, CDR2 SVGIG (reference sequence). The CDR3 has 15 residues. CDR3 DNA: TGTGCCTGGAGTTCGGGGACGAGCTCCTACAATGAGCAGTTCTTC. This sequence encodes CAWSSGTSSYNEQFF.

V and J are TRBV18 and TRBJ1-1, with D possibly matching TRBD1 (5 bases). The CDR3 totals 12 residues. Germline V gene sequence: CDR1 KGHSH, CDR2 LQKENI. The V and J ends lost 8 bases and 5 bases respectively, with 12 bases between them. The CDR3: CASGGTLTEAFF. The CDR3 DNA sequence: TGTGCCAGCGGCGGGACCCTGACTGAAGCTTTCTTT.

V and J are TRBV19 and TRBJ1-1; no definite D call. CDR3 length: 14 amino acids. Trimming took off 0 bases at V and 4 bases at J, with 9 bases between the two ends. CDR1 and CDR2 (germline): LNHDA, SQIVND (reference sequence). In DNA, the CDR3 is TGTGCCAGTAGTATAGATCCCAGACCCACTGAAGCTTTCTTT. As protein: CASSIDPRPTEAFF.

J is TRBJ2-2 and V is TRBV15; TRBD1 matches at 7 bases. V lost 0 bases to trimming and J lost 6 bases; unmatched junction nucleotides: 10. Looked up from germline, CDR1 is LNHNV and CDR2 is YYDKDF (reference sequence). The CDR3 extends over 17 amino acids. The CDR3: CATSREMGQLVAGELFF. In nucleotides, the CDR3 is TGTGCCACCAGCAGAGAAATGGGACAGTTGGTTGCCGGGGAGCTGTTTTTT.

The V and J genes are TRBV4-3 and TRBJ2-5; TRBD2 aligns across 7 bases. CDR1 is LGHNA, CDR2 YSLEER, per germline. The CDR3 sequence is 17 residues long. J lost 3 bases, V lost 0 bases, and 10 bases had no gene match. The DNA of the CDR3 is TGCGCCAGCAGCCAAGATGGAGCGGGATATTCCGAAGAGACCCAGTACTTC. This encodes CASSQDGAGYSEETQYF.